This T cell receptor (beta chain) was identified in a study of technical replicates of blood from a handful of donors. Repertoires were generated with immunoSEQ multiplex PCR, while TCRdb's copy carries only in-frame clones and drops some. This table has some 80,000 clones, around 97% appearing once. Germline V lookup: CDR1 MNHEY, CDR2 SVGAGI. This CDR3 contains 13 residues. The V end lost 6 bases, the J end lost 4 bases, and 12 bases lay between the germline ends. This TCR derives from a human donor in good health. Sequencing was carried out using T cells isolated from PBMCs. The chain combines TRBV6-5 with TRBJ1-2; D might be TRBD1 (6 bases). CDR3 loop: CASSFDRSYGYTF. Here the CDR3 DNA reads TGTGCCAGCAGCTTCGACAGGAGCTATGGCTACACCTTC.